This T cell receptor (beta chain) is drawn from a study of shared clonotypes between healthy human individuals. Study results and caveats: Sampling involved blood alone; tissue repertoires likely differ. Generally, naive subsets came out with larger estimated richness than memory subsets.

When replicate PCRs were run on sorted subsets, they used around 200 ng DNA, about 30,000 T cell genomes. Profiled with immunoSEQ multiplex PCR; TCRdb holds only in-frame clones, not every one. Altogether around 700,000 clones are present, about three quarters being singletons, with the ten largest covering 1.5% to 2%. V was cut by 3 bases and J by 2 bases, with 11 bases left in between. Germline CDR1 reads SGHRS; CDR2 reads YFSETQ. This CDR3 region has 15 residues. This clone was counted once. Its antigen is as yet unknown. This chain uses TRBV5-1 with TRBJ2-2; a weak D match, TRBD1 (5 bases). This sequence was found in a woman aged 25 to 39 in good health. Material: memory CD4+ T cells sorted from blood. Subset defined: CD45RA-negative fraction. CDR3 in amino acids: CASSSFDSNTGELFF. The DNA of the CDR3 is TGCGCCAGCAGCTCCTTCGACAGCAACACCGGGGAGCTGTTTTTT.